The present T cell receptor (beta chain) was sequenced within a study of CD8 T cells in Susac syndrome. TCR beta sequencing was performed on blood CD8+ and CD4+ T cells. V lost 4 bases and J lost 0, with 11 bases in between. The CDR3 extends over 16 amino acids. Per germline, CDR1 SGHRS and CDR2 YFSETQ. Random hexamers were used to reverse transcribe an amount of about 0.5 to 1 ug RNA. MiXCR, run by TCRdb on the immunoSEQ multiplex PCR reads, gives a single entry per CDR3 protein. Seen here are 100,000 to 150,000 distinct CDR3 sequences, about 93% observed once, and the top ten hold more than 0.075%. Sequenced input: CD4+ T cells from PBMCs. This receptor was obtained from a human donor in good health. The chain employs TRBV5-1 and TRBJ2-6; D could derive from TRBD1 or TRBD2 (5 bases each). The chain's CDR3 is CASSRDLLSGANVLTF. CDR3 coding DNA: TGCGCCAGCAGCAGGGACCTCCTCTCTGGGGCCAACGTCCTGACTTTC.